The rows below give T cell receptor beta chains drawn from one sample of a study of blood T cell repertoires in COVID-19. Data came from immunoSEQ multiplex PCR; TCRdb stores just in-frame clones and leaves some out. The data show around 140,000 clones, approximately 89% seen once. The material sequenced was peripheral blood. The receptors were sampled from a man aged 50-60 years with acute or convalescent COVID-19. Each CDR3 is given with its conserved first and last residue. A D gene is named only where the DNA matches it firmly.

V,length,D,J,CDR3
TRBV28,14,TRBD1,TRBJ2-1,CASNSFTGGGEQFF
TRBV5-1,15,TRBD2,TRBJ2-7,CASSTLLAGVREQYF
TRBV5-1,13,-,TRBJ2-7,CASSPGPGDEQYF
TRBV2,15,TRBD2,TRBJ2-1,CASSEGRGDYNEQFF
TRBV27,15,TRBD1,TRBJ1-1,CASSPFAMTGQEAFF
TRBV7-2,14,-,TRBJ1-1,CASSFPRGYTEAFF
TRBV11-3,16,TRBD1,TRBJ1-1,CASSAGQGAGNTEAFF
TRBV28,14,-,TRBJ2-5,CASASGGLQETQYF
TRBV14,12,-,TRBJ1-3,CASSPDGYTIYF
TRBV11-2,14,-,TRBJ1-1,CASSLGQWNTEAFF
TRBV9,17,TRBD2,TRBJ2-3,CASRPGTSGRAADTQYF
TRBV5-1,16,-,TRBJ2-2,CASRGGDRPDTGELFF
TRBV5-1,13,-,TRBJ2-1,CATEKLGSNEQFF
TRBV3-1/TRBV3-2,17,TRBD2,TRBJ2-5,CASSLPEGRGALETQYF
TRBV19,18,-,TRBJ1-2,CASSIDRGERRFYYGYTF
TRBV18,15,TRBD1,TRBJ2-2,CASTSTGGNTGELFF
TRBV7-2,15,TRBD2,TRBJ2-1,CASSLRLAGYNEQFF
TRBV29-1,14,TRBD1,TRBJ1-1,CSVPTGGRDTEAFF
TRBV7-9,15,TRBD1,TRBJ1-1,CASIATGDGNTEAFF
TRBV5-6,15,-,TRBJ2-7,CASSLSFTGNYEQYF
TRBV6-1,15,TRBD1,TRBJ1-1,CASSEWGQGVTEAFF
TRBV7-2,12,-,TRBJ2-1,CASSLDGNEQFF
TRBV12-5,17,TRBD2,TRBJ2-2,CASGSGTSGRNTGELFF
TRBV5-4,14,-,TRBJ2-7,CASSLDRSSYEQYF
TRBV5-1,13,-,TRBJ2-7,CASSLQTRDEQYF
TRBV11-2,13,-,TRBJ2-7,CASSTGTRDEQYF
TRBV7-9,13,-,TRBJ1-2,CASSPREDYGYTF
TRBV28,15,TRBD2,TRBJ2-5,CASTPGGKAGETQYF
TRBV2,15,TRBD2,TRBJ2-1,CASRASGISYNEQFF
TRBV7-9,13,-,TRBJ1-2,CASSRTDYYGYTF
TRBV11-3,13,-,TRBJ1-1,CASSPSGRTEAFF
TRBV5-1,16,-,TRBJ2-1,CASSVIPSRYGNEQFF
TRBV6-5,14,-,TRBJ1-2,CASSTAGIGYGYTF
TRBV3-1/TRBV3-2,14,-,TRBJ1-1,CASSHAGGGTEAFF
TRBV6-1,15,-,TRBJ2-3,CASSEVKGGTDTQYF
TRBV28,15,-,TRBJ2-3,CASLTGRGMGDTQYF
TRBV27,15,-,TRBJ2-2,CASATRGTNTGELFF
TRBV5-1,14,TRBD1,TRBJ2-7,CASSFRQGLYEQYF
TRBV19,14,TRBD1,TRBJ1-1,CASREMDRYTEAFF
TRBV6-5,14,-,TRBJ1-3,CASRSQSSGNTIYF
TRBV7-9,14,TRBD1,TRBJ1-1,CASSPDRATTEAFF
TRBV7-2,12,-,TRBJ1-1,CASSFSYTEAFF
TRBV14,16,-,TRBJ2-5,CASSHTQIPPEETQYF
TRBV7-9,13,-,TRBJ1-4,CASSLLVSEKLFF
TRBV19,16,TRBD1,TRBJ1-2,CASSKPSTGRGDGYTF
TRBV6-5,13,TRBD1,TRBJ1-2,CASGDRGSEGYTF